Reported below is one T cell receptor beta chain. Its specificity is not known. This entry is derived from a study of T-cell reconstitution after alpha-beta-depleted transplantation in children. Study findings and constraints: At one year after transplant, newly produced T cells mostly accounted for T-cell counts and diversity. Some patients showed high day-60 TCRbeta diversity, which derived from surviving recipient T cells and thymic progenitors. After transplant, at about two months, alpha-beta T cells were reportedly derived from several hundred expanded graft clones.

Preparation of the TCRbeta library involved a method that used unique molecular identifiers. Each CDR3 protein gets one entry after TCRdb re-called the PCR reads with MiXCR. This repertoire shows 120,000 or so distinct CDR3 sequences, more than 20% found once; its top ten account for roughly 10%. This CDR3 spans 19 amino acids. V was clipped by 3 bases and J by 5 bases; unmatched bases: 18. Per germline, CDR1 MGHDK and CDR2 SYGVNS. The chain couples TRBV25-1 to TRBJ2-5; TRBD2 matches 10 bases. Sequencing used PBMCs, mostly from graft donor cells, obtained 180 days after TCRalphabeta/CD19-depleted stem cell transplant. The sequence derives from a male patient aged 2-15 years who had a stem cell transplant for chronic granulomatous disease, so the T cells may come from the graft donor. The CDR3 sequence: CASSDLYRETSGFLETQYF. The CDR3 bases are TGTGCCAGCAGTGATTTGTATCGTGAGACTAGCGGGTTTCTGGAGACCCAGTACTTC.